This is a list of T cell receptor beta chains from one sample in a study of cytomegalovirus exposure and HLA in healthy donors. Measured with immunoSEQ multiplex PCR; TCRdb has only the in-frame clones, and not every one. This repertoire shows roughly 180,000 clones, roughly 80% found once; its top ten account for 0.77%. Sequencing was carried out using PBMCs. The receptors shown here come from a young woman in good health and CMV-seronegative. The CDR3 runs from the conserved cysteine through the conserved F or W. The order of the fields is clone size, D gene, J gene, V gene, CDR3 protein, CDR3 DNA. The D gene is left open where the match is weak. Rows may omit the clone size; those that give it use once, few, many or a size class.

clone size: .; D gene: TRBD2; J gene: TRBJ2-7; V gene: TRBV27; CDR3 protein: CANSGRRYEQYF; CDR3 DNA: TGTGCCAACAGCGGGAGAAGATACGAGCAGTACTTC
clone size: once; D gene: TRBD1; J gene: TRBJ1-2; V gene: TRBV7-8; CDR3 protein: CASSIGTGAAYGYTF; CDR3 DNA: TGTGCCAGCAGCATAGGGACAGGGGCCGCCTATGGCTACACCTTC
clone size: .; D gene: TRBD1; J gene: TRBJ2-7; V gene: TRBV6-5; CDR3 protein: CASSLGQGRYEQYF; CDR3 DNA: TGTGCCAGCAGTTTAGGACAGGGGAGGTACGAGCAGTACTTC
clone size: .; D gene: TRBD1; J gene: TRBJ2-7; V gene: TRBV27; CDR3 protein: CASSLGTVGEQYF; CDR3 DNA: TGTGCCAGCAGTTTAGGGACAGTGGGGGAGCAGTACTTC
clone size: .; D gene: .; J gene: TRBJ2-5; V gene: TRBV5-4; CDR3 protein: CASSKAGQGGPETQYF; CDR3 DNA: TGTGCCAGCAGCAAGGCCGGGCAGGGGGGCCCGGAGACCCAGTACTTC
clone size: .; D gene: TRBD2; J gene: TRBJ2-1; V gene: TRBV5-1; CDR3 protein: CASSFGTSGRRVESYNEQFF; CDR3 DNA: TGCGCCAGCAGCTTCGGGACTAGCGGGAGGCGGGTTGAGTCCTACAATGAGCAGTTCTTC
clone size: .; D gene: TRBD1; J gene: TRBJ1-2; V gene: TRBV5-6; CDR3 protein: CASSADRGLLGYTF; CDR3 DNA: TGTGCCAGCAGCGCGGACAGGGGGCTTCTTGGCTACACCTTC
clone size: .; D gene: .; J gene: TRBJ2-5; V gene: TRBV28; CDR3 protein: CASSLRQTFQETQYF; CDR3 DNA: TGTGCCAGCAGTTTAAGACAGACTTTCCAAGAGACCCAGTACTTC
clone size: .; D gene: .; J gene: TRBJ2-7; V gene: TRBV2; CDR3 protein: CASSKLANYEQYF; CDR3 DNA: TGTGCCAGCAGTAAACTAGCAAACTACGAGCAGTACTTC
clone size: .; D gene: .; J gene: TRBJ2-5; V gene: TRBV18; CDR3 protein: CASSPVDTVRETQYF; CDR3 DNA: TGTGCCAGCTCACCAGTGGACACGGTTCGAGAGACCCAGTACTTC
clone size: .; D gene: .; J gene: TRBJ2-3; V gene: TRBV28; CDR3 protein: CASSPQGIGTDTQYF; CDR3 DNA: TGTGCCAGCAGCCCGCAGGGGATAGGGACAGATACGCAGTATTTT
clone size: .; D gene: .; J gene: TRBJ1-2; V gene: TRBV27; CDR3 protein: CASSNRDPNYGYTF; CDR3 DNA: TGTGCCAGCAGCAACAGGGACCCTAACTATGGCTACACCTTC
clone size: .; D gene: .; J gene: TRBJ1-2; V gene: TRBV10-3; CDR3 protein: CAISELSGLGQEYGYTF; CDR3 DNA: TGTGCCATCAGTGAGTTATCGGGATTGGGTCAGGAGTATGGCTACACCTTC
clone size: .; D gene: .; J gene: TRBJ2-1; V gene: TRBV7-9; CDR3 protein: CASSAEEPYNEQFF; CDR3 DNA: TGTGCCAGCAGTGCGGAGGAGCCCTACAATGAGCAGTTCTTC
clone size: .; D gene: TRBD2; J gene: TRBJ2-5; V gene: TRBV29-1; CDR3 protein: CSVEDGRGAVETQYF; CDR3 DNA: TGCAGCGTTGAAGATGGGCGGGGGGCGGTCGAGACCCAGTACTTC
clone size: .; D gene: .; J gene: TRBJ1-2; V gene: TRBV6-4; CDR3 protein: CASRNLIIFRGVDYGYTF; CDR3 DNA: TGTGCCAGCAGGAATTTAATTATCTTCAGGGGCGTTGACTATGGCTACACCTTC
clone size: .; D gene: .; J gene: TRBJ1-2; V gene: TRBV7-9; CDR3 protein: CSSSTLGFYGYTF; CDR3 DNA: TGTTCCAGCAGCACCCTAGGTTTCTATGGCTACACCTTC
clone size: .; D gene: .; J gene: TRBJ2-7; V gene: TRBV2; CDR3 protein: CASRGSNLYEQYF; CDR3 DNA: TGTGCCAGCCGCGGGTCTAATCTCTACGAGCAGTACTTC
clone size: .; D gene: .; J gene: TRBJ2-7; V gene: TRBV10-3; CDR3 protein: CAISESTPYEQYF; CDR3 DNA: TGTGCCATCAGTGAGTCGACTCCCTACGAGCAGTACTTC
clone size: .; D gene: TRBD2; J gene: TRBJ2-7; V gene: TRBV4-3; CDR3 protein: CASSQDLLAGGPKIYEQYF; CDR3 DNA: TGCGCCAGCAGCCAAGATTTACTAGCGGGAGGGCCTAAAATCTACGAGCAGTACTTC
clone size: .; D gene: TRBD1; J gene: TRBJ1-2; V gene: TRBV6-5; CDR3 protein: CASGSGTGDYGYTF; CDR3 DNA: TGTGCCAGCGGATCCGGGACAGGGGATTATGGCTACACCTTC
clone size: .; D gene: TRBD2; J gene: TRBJ2-3; V gene: TRBV28; CDR3 protein: CASSSLLAGEVPTDTQYF; CDR3 DNA: TGTGCCAGCAGTTCTCTGTTGGCGGGAGAGGTCCCCACAGATACGCAGTATTTT
clone size: .; D gene: TRBD1; J gene: TRBJ1-4; V gene: TRBV28; CDR3 protein: CASSLSGGHEKLFF; CDR3 DNA: TGTGCCAGCAGTTTATCAGGGGGCCATGAAAAACTGTTTTTT
clone size: few; D gene: .; J gene: TRBJ2-7; V gene: TRBV27; CDR3 protein: CASSIGQGSHEQYF; CDR3 DNA: TGTGCCAGCAGTATCGGGCAGGGCTCCCACGAGCAGTACTTC
clone size: .; D gene: TRBD1; J gene: TRBJ1-2; V gene: TRBV5-1; CDR3 protein: CASSAGQPYGYTF; CDR3 DNA: TGCGCCAGCAGCGCGGGACAGCCCTATGGCTACACCTTC
clone size: .; D gene: .; J gene: TRBJ2-3; V gene: TRBV14; CDR3 protein: CASSRVGRRDTQYF; CDR3 DNA: TGTGCCAGCAGCCGGGTGGGGCGCCGGGATACGCAGTATTTT
clone size: once; D gene: .; J gene: TRBJ2-1; V gene: TRBV5-1; CDR3 protein: CASSPGLPKYNEQFF; CDR3 DNA: TGCGCCAGCAGCCCGGGACTTCCTAAATACAATGAGCAGTTCTTC
clone size: .; D gene: TRBD1; J gene: TRBJ1-2; V gene: TRBV10-3; CDR3 protein: CAISGDAAWTGGYGYTF; CDR3 DNA: TGTGCCATCAGTGGTGACGCGGCCTGGACAGGGGGCTATGGCTACACCTTC
clone size: .; D gene: .; J gene: TRBJ2-3; V gene: TRBV4-1; CDR3 protein: CASSQVAASTDTQYF; CDR3 DNA: TGCGCCAGCAGCCAAGTGGCGGCCAGCACAGATACGCAGTATTTT
clone size: .; D gene: .; J gene: TRBJ1-1; V gene: TRBV4-2; CDR3 protein: CASSQVPPGNTEAFF; CDR3 DNA: TGTGCCAGCAGCCAAGTTCCCCCAGGGAACACTGAAGCTTTCTTT
clone size: .; D gene: TRBD2; J gene: TRBJ2-7; V gene: TRBV25-1; CDR3 protein: CASSELAGAVSEQYF; CDR3 DNA: TGTGCCAGCAGTGAACTAGCGGGAGCGGTCTCCGAGCAGTACTTC
clone size: .; D gene: .; J gene: TRBJ2-7; V gene: TRBV30; CDR3 protein: CAWSVQLTSYEQYF; CDR3 DNA: TGTGCCTGGAGTGTACAGCTTACCTCCTACGAGCAGTACTTC
clone size: .; D gene: TRBD1; J gene: TRBJ2-7; V gene: TRBV27; CDR3 protein: CASSFGQGYEQYF; CDR3 DNA: TGTGCCAGCAGTTTCGGACAGGGGTACGAGCAGTACTTC
clone size: few; D gene: TRBD1; J gene: TRBJ1-3; V gene: TRBV25-1; CDR3 protein: CASSLQGTSSGNTIYF; CDR3 DNA: TGTGCCAGCAGCCTACAGGGGACAAGCTCTGGAAACACCATATATTTT
clone size: once; D gene: TRBD2; J gene: TRBJ2-1; V gene: TRBV10-3; CDR3 protein: CAISGLADSYNEQFF; CDR3 DNA: TGTGCCATCAGTGGTCTAGCGGACTCCTACAATGAGCAGTTCTTC
clone size: .; D gene: .; J gene: TRBJ2-2; V gene: TRBV5-4; CDR3 protein: CASHMGRGGSITGELFF; CDR3 DNA: TGTGCCAGCCATATGGGGCGAGGAGGGTCAATAACCGGGGAGCTGTTTTTT
clone size: .; D gene: .; J gene: TRBJ2-7; V gene: TRBV28; CDR3 protein: CASSFRKKVPYF; CDR3 DNA: TGTGCCAGCAGTTTCAGGAAAAAAGTTCCGTACTTC
clone size: .; D gene: .; J gene: TRBJ1-5; V gene: TRBV19; CDR3 protein: CASSMGGTQHQPQHF; CDR3 DNA: TGTGCCAGTAGTATGGGGGGAACCCAACATCAGCCCCAGCATTTT
clone size: .; D gene: TRBD2; J gene: TRBJ2-5; V gene: TRBV13; CDR3 protein: CASSLVGMAGGEETQYF; CDR3 DNA: TGTGCCAGCAGCTTAGTTGGTATGGCGGGAGGGGAAGAGACCCAGTACTTC
clone size: .; D gene: .; J gene: TRBJ2-7; V gene: TRBV6-5; CDR3 protein: CASSYDRRKQYF; CDR3 DNA: TGTGCCAGCAGTTACGACAGACGAAAGCAGTACTTC
clone size: .; D gene: TRBD2; J gene: TRBJ2-7; V gene: TRBV7-2; CDR3 protein: CASRPGGGYEQYF; CDR3 DNA: TGTGCCAGCAGGCCGGGGGGAGGCTACGAGCAGTACTTC
clone size: .; D gene: TRBD1; J gene: TRBJ2-2; V gene: TRBV7-9; CDR3 protein: CASSSGQVPGGELFF; CDR3 DNA: TGTGCCAGCAGCTCAGGACAGGTGCCGGGGGGGGAGCTGTTTTTT
clone size: .; D gene: .; J gene: TRBJ2-7; V gene: TRBV6-5; CDR3 protein: CASSYSKSLYEQYF; CDR3 DNA: TGTGCCAGCAGTTACTCGAAATCCCTCTACGAGCAGTACTTC
clone size: few; D gene: .; J gene: TRBJ2-1; V gene: TRBV19; CDR3 protein: CASSIQMYNEQFF; CDR3 DNA: TGTGCCAGTAGTATCCAGATGTACAATGAGCAGTTCTTC
clone size: few; D gene: .; J gene: TRBJ2-7; V gene: TRBV28; CDR3 protein: CASSLTGYEQYF; CDR3 DNA: TGTGCCAGCAGTTTAACGGGCTACGAGCAGTACTTC
clone size: .; D gene: TRBD1; J gene: TRBJ2-7; V gene: TRBV27; CDR3 protein: CASSFTRQGAYEQYF; CDR3 DNA: TGTGCCAGCAGTTTCACAAGACAGGGCGCCTACGAGCAGTACTTC